The clone carrying this TCR beta chain showed up just a few times. The entry originates in a study of OX40 agonist ivuxolimab in advanced cancers. Overall study: All patients had ivuxolimab intravenously every 2 weeks at 0.01 to 10 mg/kg. Patients enrolled in dose escalation were diagnosed with hepatocellular carcinoma, melanoma, renal cell or head and neck cancer. Partial responses were observed in three patients, of whom one had hepatocellular carcinoma and two had cutaneous melanoma.

The CDR3 consists of 13 residues. The germline V gene has CDR1 WSHSY and CDR2 SAAADI. V shed 3 bases and J shed 6 bases, with 9 bases lying between them. The data were produced by immunoSEQ multiplex PCR, yet TCRdb's version contains in-frame clones alone and is incomplete. In the table there are 65,000 or so clones, approximately 82% of which are singletons. This chain uses TRBV10-2 with TRBJ1-5; D gene uncertain. This sequence originates from an adult with an advanced solid tumor such as melanoma, head and neck, liver or kidney cancer. Here the sequenced sample was CD4+ or CD8+ T cells sorted from blood, taken in a trial of the OX40 agonist ivuxolimab. The CDR3 reads CASSDGLSQPQHF. Written as DNA, the CDR3 is TGCGCCAGCAGTGACGGGCTTTCTCAGCCCCAGCATTTT.